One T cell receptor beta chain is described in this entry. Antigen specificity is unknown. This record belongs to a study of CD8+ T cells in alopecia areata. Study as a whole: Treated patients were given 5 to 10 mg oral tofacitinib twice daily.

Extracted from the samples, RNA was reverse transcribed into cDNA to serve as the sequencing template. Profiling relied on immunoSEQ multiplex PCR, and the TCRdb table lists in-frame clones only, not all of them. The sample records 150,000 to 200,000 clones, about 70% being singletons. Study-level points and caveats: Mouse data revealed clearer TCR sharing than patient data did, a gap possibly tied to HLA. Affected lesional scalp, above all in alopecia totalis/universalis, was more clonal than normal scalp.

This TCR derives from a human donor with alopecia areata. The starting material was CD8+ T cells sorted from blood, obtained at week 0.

CDR3 DNA sequence: TGTGCCAGCAGCTTAGCGGGACAGGGAGGCTACACCTTC. The encoded protein is CASSLAGQGGYTF. The rearrangement uses TRBV7-9 and TRBJ1-2, with 9 positions matching TRBD1. From germline, CDR1 is SEHNR and CDR2 FQNEAQ (reference sequence). J was trimmed by 8 bases and V by 0 bases; bases with no gene match: 1. The CDR3 has 13 residues.